The present TCR beta chain was sequenced within a study of identifying expanded T cells in peripheral blood. This CDR3 is 13 amino acids long. Germline assignment: CDR1 SNHLY and CDR2 FYNNEI. V lost 8 bases, J lost 1 base, and 10 bases lay in between. Study outcomes and limitations: Variance in clone template counts between two-week samples significantly increased with total template count across all healthy donors. Differentially abundant clones: 0.95 to 1.5 between replicates, roughly 16 at roughly 13 days, under 25 at four.

About this clone itself: Its antigen is unknown.

Profiling relied on immunoSEQ multiplex PCR, and the TCRdb table lists in-frame clones only, not all of them. This table holds tens of thousands of clones, around 91% found once. Collection occurred without any documented infections or immune events in donors. This chain joins TRBV2 and TRBJ2-3; D call uncertain. Sequenced sample: blood. This receptor was identified in a person aged 18 to 75 in good health. Written as DNA, the CDR3 is TGTGCCAGCCACCAAACCCGCACAGATACGCAGTATTTT. This codes for CASHQTRTDTQYF.